This T cell receptor beta chain appears in the sequencing data of a study of cytomegalovirus exposure and HLA in healthy donors. Though probably carrying unrecorded immune exposures, donors were nominally healthy at sampling. PCR amplification relied on 60 Vbeta primers (plus 13 Jbeta primers). Some clones are missing from TCRdb's copy, which holds only in-frame ones; the method was immunoSEQ multiplex PCR. Here the sample spans fewer than 100,000 clones, more than 75% being singletons. Study-wide findings and caveats: In a later analysis, TCR beta V- and J-gene trimming was associated with a missense DCLRE1C variant. About 87% or about 30% of the time was how often most TCR beta V segments were productive, according to an earlier analysis.

For this clone: Its antigen is undetermined.

Germline V gene data show CDR1 as SGHRS and CDR2 as YFSETQ. V dropped 0 bases and J dropped 8; count of bases not matched to a gene: 4. The CDR3 is made up of 14 amino acids. The source is a woman between 55 and 75 years old in good health and CMV-seronegative. Material: PBMCs. The chain uses TRBV5-1 and TRBJ1-4; 7 nucleotides match TRBD1. DNA of the CDR3: TGCGCCAGCAGCTTGGAAGGGGGCGAGGAAAAACTGTTTTTT. It is translated as CASSLEGGEEKLFF.